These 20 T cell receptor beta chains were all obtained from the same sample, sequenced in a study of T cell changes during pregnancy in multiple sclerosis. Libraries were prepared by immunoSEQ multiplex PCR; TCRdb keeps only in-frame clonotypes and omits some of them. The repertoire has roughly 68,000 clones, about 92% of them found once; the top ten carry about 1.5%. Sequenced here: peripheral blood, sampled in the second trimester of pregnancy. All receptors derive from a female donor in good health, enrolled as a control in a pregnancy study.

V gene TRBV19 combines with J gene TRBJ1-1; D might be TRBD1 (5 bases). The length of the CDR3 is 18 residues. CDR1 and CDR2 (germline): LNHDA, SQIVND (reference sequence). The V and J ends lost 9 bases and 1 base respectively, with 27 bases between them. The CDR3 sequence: CARVPRGAGVGGNTEAFF. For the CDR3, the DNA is TGTGCCAGGGTGCCGAGGGGAGCGGGGGTCGGGGGGAACACTGAAGCTTTCTTT.

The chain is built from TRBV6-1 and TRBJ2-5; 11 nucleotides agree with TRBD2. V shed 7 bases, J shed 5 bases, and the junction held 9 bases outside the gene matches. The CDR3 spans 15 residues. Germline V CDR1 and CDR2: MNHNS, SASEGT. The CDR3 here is CASTILSGGAETQYF. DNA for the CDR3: TGTGCCAGCACGATCCTTAGCGGGGGGGCGGAGACCCAGTACTTC.

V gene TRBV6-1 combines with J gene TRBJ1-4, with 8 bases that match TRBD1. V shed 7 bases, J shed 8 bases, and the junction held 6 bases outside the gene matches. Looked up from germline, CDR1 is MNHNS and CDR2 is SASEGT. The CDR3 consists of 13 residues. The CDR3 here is CASKTGEGEKLFF. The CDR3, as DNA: TGTGCCAGCAAGACAGGGGAAGGGGAAAAACTGTTTTTT.

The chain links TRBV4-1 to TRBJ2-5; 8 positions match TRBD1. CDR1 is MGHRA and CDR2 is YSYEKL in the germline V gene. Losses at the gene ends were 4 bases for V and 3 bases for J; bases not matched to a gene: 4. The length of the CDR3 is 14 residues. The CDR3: CASSPGQGKETQYF. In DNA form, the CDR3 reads TGCGCCAGCAGCCCCGGACAGGGAAAAGAGACCCAGTACTTC.

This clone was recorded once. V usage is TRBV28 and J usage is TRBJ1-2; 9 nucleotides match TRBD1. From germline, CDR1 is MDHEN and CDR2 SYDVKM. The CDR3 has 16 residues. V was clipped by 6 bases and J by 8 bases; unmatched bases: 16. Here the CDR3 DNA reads TGTGCCAGCAGATTGGGGGGATTGGACAGGGGCGGAGGCTACACCTTC. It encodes CASRLGGLDRGGGYTF.

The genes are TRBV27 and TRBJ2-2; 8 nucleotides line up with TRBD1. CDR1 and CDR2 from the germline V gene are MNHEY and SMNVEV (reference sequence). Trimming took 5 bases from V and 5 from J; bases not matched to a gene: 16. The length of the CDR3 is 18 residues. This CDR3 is CASSPATGAGGRTGELFF. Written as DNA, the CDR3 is TGTGCCAGCAGTCCCGCCACCGGGGCAGGGGGCCGGACCGGGGAGCTGTTTTTT.

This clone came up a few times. The DNA of the CDR3 is TGTGCCAGGATCGGCGAGCAGTACTTC. This codes for CARIGEQYF. V usage is TRBV27 and J usage is TRBJ2-7; D is unclear. Germline V CDR1 and CDR2: MNHEY, SMNVEV (reference sequence). V dropped 9 bases and J dropped 6 bases, with 6 bases sitting between them. The CDR3 consists of 9 residues.

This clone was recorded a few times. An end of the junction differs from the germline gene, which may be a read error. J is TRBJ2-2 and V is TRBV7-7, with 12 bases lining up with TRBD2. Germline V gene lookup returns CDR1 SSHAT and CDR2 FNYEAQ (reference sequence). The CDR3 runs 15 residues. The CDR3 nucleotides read TGTGCTAGCAGCCCGGGACTAGCGGGTACCGGGGAGCTGTTTTTT. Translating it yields CASSPGLAGTGELFF.

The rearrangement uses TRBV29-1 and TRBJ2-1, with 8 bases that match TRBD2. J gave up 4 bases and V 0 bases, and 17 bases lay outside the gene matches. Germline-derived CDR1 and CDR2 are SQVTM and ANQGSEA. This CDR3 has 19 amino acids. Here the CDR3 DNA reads TGCAGCGTTGAAGATCCTAGCGGGTCCGGCGGGGAGAGGTACAATGAGCAGTTCTTC. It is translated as CSVEDPSGSGGERYNEQFF.

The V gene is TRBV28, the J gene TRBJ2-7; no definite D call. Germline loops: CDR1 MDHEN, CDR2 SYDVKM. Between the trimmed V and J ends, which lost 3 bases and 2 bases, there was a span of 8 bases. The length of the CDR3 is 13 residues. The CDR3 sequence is CASSLAHTYEQYF. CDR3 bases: TGTGCCAGCAGTTTGGCACATACCTACGAGCAGTACTTC.

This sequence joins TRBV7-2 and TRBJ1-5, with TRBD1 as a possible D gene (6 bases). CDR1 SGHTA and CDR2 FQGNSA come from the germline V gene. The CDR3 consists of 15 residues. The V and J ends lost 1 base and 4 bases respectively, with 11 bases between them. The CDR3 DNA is TGTGCCAGCAGCTTAGAGGAAGGGGGAAATCAGCCCCAGCATTTT. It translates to CASSLEEGGNQPQHF.

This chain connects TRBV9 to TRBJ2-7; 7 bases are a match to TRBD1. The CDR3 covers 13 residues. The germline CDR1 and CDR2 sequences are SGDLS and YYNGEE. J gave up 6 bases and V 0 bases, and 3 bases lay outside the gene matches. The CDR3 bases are TGTGCCAGCAGCGTAGACAAGGGGGCCGAGCAGTACTTC. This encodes CASSVDKGAEQYF. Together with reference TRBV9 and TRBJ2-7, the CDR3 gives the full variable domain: DSGVTQTPKHLITATGQRVTLRCSPRSGDLSVYWYQQSLDQGLQFLIQYYNGEERAKGNILERFSAQQFPDLHSELNLSSLELGDSALYFCASSVDKGAEQYFGPGTRLTVT.

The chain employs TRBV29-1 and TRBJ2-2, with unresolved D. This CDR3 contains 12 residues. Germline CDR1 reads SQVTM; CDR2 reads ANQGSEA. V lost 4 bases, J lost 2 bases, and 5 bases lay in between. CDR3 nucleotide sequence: TGCAGCGTTGGAGGCAACACCGGGGAGCTGTTTTTT. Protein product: CSVGGNTGELFF.

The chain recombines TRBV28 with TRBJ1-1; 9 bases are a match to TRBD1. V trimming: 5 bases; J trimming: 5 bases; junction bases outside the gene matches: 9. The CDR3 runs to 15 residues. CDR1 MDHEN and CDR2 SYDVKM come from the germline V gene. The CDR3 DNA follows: TGTGCCAGCAGTCCTCCGGGACAGGGAAGGACTGAAGCTTTCTTT. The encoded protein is CASSPPGQGRTEAFF.

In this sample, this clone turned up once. The chain's CDR3 is CASSSSGRRRTGELFF. Written as DNA, the CDR3 is TGTGCCAGTAGTTCCTCGGGGAGGAGGCGCACCGGGGAGCTGTTTTTT. The chain is built from TRBV19 and TRBJ2-2; D perhaps matches TRBD2 (6 bases). In germline, CDR1 is LNHDA, CDR2 SQIVND (reference sequence). The CDR3 runs 16 residues. Trimming shortened V by 5 bases and J by 4 bases, and 17 bases separated the two germline ends.

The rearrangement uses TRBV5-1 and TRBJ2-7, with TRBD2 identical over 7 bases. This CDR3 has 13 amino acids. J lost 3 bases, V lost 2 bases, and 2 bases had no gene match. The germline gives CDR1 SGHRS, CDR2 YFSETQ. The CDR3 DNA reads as TGCGCCAGCAGCTTTTGGGAGGGCTACGAGCAGTACTTC. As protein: CASSFWEGYEQYF. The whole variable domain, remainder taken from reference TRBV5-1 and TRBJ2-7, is KAGVTQTPRYLIKTRGQQVTLSCSPISGHRSVSWYQQTPGQGLQFLFEYFSETQRNKGNFPGRFSGRQFSNSRSEMNVSTLELGDSALYLCASSFWEGYEQYFGPGTRLTVT.

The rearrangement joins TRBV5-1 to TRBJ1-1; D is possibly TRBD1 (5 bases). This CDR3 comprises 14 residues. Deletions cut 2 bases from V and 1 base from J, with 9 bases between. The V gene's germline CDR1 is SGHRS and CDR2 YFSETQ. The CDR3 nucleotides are TGCGCCAGCAGCTTACAGACAGCGAACACTGAAGCTTTCTTT. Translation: CASSLQTANTEAFF.

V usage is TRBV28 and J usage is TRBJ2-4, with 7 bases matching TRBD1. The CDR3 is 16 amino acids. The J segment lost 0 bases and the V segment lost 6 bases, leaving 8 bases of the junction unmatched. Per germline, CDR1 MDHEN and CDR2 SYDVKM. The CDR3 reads CASRTTGVVAKNIQYF. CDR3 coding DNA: TGTGCCAGCAGAACCACAGGGGTGGTAGCCAAAAACATTCAGTACTTC.

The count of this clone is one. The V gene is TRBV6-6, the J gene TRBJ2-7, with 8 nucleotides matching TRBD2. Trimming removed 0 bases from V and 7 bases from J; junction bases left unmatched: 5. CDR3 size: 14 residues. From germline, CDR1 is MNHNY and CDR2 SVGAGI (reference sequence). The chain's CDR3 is CASSYSKIAGEQYF. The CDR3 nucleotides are TGTGCCAGCAGTTACTCGAAGATAGCGGGAGAGCAGTACTTC.

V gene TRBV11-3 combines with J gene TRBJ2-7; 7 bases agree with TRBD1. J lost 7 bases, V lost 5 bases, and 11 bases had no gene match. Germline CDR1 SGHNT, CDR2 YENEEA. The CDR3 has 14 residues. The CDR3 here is CASSAGTADREQYF. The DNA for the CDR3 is TGTGCCAGCAGCGCCGGGACAGCGGATAGGGAGCAGTACTTC.